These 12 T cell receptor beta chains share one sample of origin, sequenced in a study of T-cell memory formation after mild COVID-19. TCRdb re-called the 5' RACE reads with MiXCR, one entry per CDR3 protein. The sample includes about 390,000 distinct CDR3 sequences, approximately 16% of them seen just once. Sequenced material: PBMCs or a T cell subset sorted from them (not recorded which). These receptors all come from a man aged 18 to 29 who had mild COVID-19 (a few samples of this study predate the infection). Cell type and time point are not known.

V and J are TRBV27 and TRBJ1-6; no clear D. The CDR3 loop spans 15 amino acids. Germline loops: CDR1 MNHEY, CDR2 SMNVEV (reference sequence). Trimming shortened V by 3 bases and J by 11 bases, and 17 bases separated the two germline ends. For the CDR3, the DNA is TGTGCCAGCAGTTTCCCCCCGTTCGGGTTAGCACCCCTCCACTTT. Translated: CASSFPPFGLAPLHF.

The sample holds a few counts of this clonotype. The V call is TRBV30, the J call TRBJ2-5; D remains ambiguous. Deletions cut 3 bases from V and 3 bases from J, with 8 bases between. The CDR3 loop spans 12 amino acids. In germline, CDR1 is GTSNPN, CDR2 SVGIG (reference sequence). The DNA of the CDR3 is TGTGCCTGGAGCATCCAGAAAGAGACCCAGTACTTC. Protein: CAWSIQKETQYF.

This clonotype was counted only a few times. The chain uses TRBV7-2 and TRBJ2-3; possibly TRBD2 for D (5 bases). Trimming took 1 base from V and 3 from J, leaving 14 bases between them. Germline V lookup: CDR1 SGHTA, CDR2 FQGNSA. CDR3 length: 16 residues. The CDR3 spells CASSLGAGWMTDTQYF. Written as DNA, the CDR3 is TGTGCCAGCAGCTTAGGGGCGGGCTGGATGACAGATACGCAGTATTTT.

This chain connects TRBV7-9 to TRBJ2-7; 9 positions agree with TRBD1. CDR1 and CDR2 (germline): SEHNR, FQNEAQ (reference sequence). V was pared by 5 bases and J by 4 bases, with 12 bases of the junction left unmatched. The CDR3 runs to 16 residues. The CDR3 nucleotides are TGTGCCAGCAGCGTATCCTCCGGGACAGGGTTATACGAGCAGTACTTC. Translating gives CASSVSSGTGLYEQYF.

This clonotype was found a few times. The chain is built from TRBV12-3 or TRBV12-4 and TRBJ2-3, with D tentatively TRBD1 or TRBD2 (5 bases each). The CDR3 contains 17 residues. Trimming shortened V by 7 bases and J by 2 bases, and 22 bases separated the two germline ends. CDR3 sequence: CASKSQGTGTITDTQYF. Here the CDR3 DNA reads TGTGCCAGCAAAAGCCAGGGCACCGGGACCATCACAGATACGCAGTATTTT.

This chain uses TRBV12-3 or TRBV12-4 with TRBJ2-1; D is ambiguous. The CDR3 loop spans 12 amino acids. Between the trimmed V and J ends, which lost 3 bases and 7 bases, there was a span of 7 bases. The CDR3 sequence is CASSFIRNEQFF. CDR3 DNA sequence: TGTGCCAGCAGTTTCATTAGGAATGAGCAGTTCTTC.

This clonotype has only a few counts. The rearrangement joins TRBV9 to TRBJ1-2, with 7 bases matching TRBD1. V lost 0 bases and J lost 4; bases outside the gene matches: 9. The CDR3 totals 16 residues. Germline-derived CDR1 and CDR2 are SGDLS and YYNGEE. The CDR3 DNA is TGTGCCAGCAGCGTAGCTATGGGACAGATGTTCTATGGCTACACCTTC. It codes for CASSVAMGQMFYGYTF.

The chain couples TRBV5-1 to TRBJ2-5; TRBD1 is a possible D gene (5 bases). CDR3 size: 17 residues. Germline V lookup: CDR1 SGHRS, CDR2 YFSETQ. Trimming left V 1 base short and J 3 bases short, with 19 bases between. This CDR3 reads CASSLLPLTAKEETQYF. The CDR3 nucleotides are TGCGCCAGCAGCTTGCTCCCCCTGACAGCCAAGGAAGAGACCCAGTACTTC.

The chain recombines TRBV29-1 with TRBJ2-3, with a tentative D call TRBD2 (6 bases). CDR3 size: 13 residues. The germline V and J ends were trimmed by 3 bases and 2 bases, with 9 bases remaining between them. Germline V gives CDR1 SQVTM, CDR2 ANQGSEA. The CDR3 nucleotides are TGCAGCGTTGAGGGCGGGGTCACAGATACGCAGTATTTT. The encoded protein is CSVEGGVTDTQYF.

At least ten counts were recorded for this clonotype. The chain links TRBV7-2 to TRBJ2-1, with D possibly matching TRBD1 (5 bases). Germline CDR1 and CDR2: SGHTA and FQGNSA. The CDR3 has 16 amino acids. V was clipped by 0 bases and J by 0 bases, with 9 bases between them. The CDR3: CASSLAQVSSYNEQFF. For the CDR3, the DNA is TGTGCCAGCAGCTTAGCACAGGTTTCCTCCTACAATGAGCAGTTCTTC.

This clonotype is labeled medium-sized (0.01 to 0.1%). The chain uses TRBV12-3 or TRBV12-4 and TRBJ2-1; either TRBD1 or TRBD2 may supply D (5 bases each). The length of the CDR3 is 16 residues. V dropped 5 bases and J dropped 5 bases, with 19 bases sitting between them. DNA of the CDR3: TGTGCCAGCAGTCCCCCCAGGGCTAGCCCTAACAATGAGCAGTTCTTC. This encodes CASSPPRASPNNEQFF.

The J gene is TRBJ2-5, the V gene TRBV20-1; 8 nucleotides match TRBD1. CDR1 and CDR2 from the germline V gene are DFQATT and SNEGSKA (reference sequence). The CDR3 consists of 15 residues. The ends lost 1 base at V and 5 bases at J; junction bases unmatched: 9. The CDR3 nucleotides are TGCAGTGCTAGAGTCCTCTCGACAGGGGTGGAGACCCAGTACTTC. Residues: CSARVLSTGVETQYF.